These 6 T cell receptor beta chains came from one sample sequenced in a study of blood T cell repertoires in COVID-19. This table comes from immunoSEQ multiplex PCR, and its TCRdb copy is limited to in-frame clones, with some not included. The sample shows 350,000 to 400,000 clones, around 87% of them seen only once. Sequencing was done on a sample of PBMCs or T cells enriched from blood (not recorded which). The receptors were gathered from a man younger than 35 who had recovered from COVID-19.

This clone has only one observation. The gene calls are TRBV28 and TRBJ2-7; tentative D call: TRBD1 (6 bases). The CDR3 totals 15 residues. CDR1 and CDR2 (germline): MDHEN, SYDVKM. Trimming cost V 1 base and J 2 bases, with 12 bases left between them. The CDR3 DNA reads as TGTGCCAGCAGTTTATTAGGGGACATCCCCTACGAGCAGTACTTC. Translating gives CASSLLGDIPYEQYF.

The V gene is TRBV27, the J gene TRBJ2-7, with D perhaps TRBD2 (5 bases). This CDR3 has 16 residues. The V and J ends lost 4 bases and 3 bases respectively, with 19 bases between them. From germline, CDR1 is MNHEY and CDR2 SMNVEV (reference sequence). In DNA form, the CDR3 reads TGTGCCAGCAGTTCTCACTTATATGAGGGCCTCTACGAGCAGTACTTC. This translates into CASSSHLYEGLYEQYF.

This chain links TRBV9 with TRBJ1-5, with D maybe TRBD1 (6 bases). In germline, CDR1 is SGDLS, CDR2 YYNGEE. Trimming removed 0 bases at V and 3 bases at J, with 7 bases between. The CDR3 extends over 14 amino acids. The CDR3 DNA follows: TGTGCCAGCAGCGTAGCAGGGGACAATCAGCCCCAGCATTTT. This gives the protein CASSVAGDNQPQHF.

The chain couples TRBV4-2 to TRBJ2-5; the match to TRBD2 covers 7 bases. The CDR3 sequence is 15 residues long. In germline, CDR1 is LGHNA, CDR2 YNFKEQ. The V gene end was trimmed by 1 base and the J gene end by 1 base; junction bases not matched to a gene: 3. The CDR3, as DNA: TGTGCCAGCAGCCAAGGGGCTAGCGGCCAAGAGACCCAGTACTTC. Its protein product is CASSQGASGQETQYF.

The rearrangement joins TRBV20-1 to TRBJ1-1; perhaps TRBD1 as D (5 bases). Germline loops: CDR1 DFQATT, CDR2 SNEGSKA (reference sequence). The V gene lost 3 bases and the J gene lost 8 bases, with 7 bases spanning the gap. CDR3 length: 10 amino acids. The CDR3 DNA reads TGCAGTGCTAGGACAGTCGAAGCTTTCTTT. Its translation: CSARTVEAFF.

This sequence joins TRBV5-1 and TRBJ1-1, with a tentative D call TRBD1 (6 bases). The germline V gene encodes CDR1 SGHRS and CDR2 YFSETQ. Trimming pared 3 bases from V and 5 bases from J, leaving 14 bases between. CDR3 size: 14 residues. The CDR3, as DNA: TGCGCCAGCAGCTCCGAGGACAGAGGGACTGAAGCTTTCTTT. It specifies CASSSEDRGTEAFF.